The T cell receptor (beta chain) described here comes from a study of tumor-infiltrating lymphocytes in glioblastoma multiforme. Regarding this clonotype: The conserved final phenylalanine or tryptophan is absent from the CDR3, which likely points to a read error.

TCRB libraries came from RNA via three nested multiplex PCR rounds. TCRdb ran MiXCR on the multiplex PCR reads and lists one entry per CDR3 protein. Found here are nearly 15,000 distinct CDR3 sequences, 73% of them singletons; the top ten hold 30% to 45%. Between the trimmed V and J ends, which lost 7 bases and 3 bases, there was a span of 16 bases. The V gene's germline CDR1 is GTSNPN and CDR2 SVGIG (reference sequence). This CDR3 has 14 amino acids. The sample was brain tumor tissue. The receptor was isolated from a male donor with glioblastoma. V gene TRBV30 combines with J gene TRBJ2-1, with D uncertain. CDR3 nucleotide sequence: TGTGCCTATACAGCAGGAGACCTCTACAATGAGCAGTTCCTC. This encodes CAYTAGDLYNEQFL.